The source of this T cell receptor (beta chain) is a study of metastatic and nonmetastatic thyroid tumors. Authors' processing steps: CDR3 was compared across clinicopathological groups, and the resulting differences were used to build a distant-metastasis classifier for papillary thyroid cancer. TCRdb re-called the PCR reads with MiXCR. The V and J calls come from TCRdb's annotation, not from the publication. The table has tens of thousands of clones, about 3.9% seen once. Thyroid surgery took place with no prior treatment in any patient. General study findings and limits: Benign nodules reportedly had significantly lower TCR beta diversity than malignant thyroid tumors in blood and tumor.

This clone showed up many times. Its antigen is unidentified. V lost 6 bases to trimming and J lost 5 bases; unmatched junction nucleotides: 10. Germline values: CDR1 MDHEN, CDR2 SYDVKM. The CDR3 runs to 15 residues. Material: blood. The TCR comes from a female donor with papillary thyroid cancer or a benign thyroid nodule (not recorded which). Some clones in this sample may be carry-over from other donors' samples. The rearrangement uses TRBV28 and TRBJ2-5, with TRBD1 matching over 9 bases. The CDR3 bases are TGTGCCAGCAGCCAACCTGGACAGGGGTGGGAGACCCAGTACTTC. Amino acids: CASSQPGQGWETQYF.